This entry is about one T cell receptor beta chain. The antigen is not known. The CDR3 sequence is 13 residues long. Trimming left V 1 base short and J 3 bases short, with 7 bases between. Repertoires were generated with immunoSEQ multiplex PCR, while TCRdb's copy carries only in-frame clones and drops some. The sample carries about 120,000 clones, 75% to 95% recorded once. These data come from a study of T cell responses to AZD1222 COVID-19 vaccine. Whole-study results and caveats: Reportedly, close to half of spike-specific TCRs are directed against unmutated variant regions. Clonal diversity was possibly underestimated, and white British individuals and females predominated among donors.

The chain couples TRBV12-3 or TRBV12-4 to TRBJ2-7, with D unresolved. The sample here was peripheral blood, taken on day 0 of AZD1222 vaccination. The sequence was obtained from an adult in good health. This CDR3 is CASSLGSDYEQYF. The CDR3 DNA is TGTGCCAGCAGTTTAGGCTCAGACTACGAGCAGTACTTC.